This entry lists 32 T cell receptor beta chains sequenced from one sample in a study of blood T cells in healthy people across ages. A second PCR, run for roughly 7 to 12 cycles, used a sample-barcoded 5' primer plus a J-beta primer mix. TCRdb fed the 5' RACE reads into MiXCR, producing one record per CDR3 protein. The sample has about 1.1 million distinct CDR3 sequences, roughly two fifths seen once; the top ten hold less than 15%. Specimen: blood. The receptor set was obtained from a man between 18 and 29 years old in good health.

The chain couples TRBV29-1 to TRBJ1-1; D gene unclear. Germline V gives CDR1 SQVTM, CDR2 ANQGSEA. Trimming removed 2 bases at V and 7 bases at J, with 11 bases between. CDR3 length: 12 residues. For the CDR3, the DNA is TGCAGCGTTGAAAAGAGGGAGGGTGAAGCTTTCTTT. It encodes CSVEKREGEAFF.

This clonotype has a handful of counts. The CDR3 loop reads CASNSGQTQETQYF. The CDR3 DNA reads as TGTGCCAGCAATTCGGGACAGACACAAGAGACCCAGTACTTC. The rearrangement links TRBV6-6 to TRBJ2-5, with 7 bases that match TRBD1. Germline V gene sequence: CDR1 MNHNY, CDR2 SVGAGI (reference sequence). With V trimmed by 7 bases and J by 2 bases, 7 bases remained unmatched. The CDR3 is 14 residues long.

V and J are TRBV4-1 and TRBJ1-2, with D tentatively TRBD1 (5 bases). V lost 0 bases, J lost 8 bases, and 13 bases lay in between. Germline V gene lookup returns CDR1 MGHRA and CDR2 YSYEKL. The CDR3 length is 14 residues. CDR3 residues: CASSQDQGEEGYTF. The CDR3 DNA follows: TGCGCCAGCAGCCAAGATCAAGGGGAGGAAGGCTACACCTTC.

The gene calls are TRBV27 and TRBJ2-7, with D unresolved. This CDR3 is built from 17 residues. Trimming cost V 1 base and J 7 bases, with 23 bases left between them. Germline V CDR1 and CDR2: MNHEY, SMNVEV (reference sequence). CDR3 protein: CASSLYPPASSYNEQYF. CDR3 nucleotide sequence: TGTGCCAGCAGTTTATACCCGCCAGCGTCCTCCTACAATGAGCAGTACTTC.

V gene TRBV6-1 combines with J gene TRBJ2-1, with D possibly being TRBD1 or TRBD2 (6 bases each). The CDR3 has 14 residues. The germline gives CDR1 MNHNS, CDR2 SASEGT. V gave up 6 bases and J gave up 8 bases, with 17 bases separating them. The CDR3 DNA is TGTGCCAGCAGCTTCCCAGTGGGGGGCCATGAGCAGTTCTTC. Its protein is CASSFPVGGHEQFF.

The chain has TRBV15 and TRBJ1-1; tentatively, D is TRBD1 (6 bases). Germline lookup yields CDR1 LNHNV and CDR2 YYDKDF (reference sequence). The CDR3 loop spans 13 amino acids. Deletions cut 5 bases from V and 5 bases from J, with 12 bases between. For the CDR3, the DNA is TGTGCCACCAGCGCAGGGGTGGAAACTGAAGCTTTCTTT. Translating gives CATSAGVETEAFF. The variable domain in full, completed from reference TRBV15 and TRBJ1-1, reads DAMVIQNPRYQVTQFGKPVTLSCSQTLNHNVMYWYQQKSSQAPKLLFHYYDKDFNNEADTPDNFQSRRPNTSFCFLDIRSPGLGDTAMYLCATSAGVETEAFFGQGTRLTVV.

V gene TRBV2 combines with J gene TRBJ2-1; D perhaps matches TRBD2 (6 bases). V lost 1 base and J 3 bases, leaving 7 bases between the germline ends. This CDR3 contains 14 residues. CDR1 and CDR2 from the germline V gene are SNHLY and FYNNEI. CDR3 nucleotides: TGTGCCAGCAGTGAAGAGGACTACTACAATGAGCAGTTCTTC. This gives the protein CASSEEDYYNEQFF.

This clonotype was found a few times. The chain couples TRBV25-1 to TRBJ2-1; TRBD2 agrees at 7 bases. Per germline, CDR1 MGHDK and CDR2 SYGVNS. The CDR3 covers 17 residues. V trimming: 1 base; J trimming: 3 bases; junction bases outside the gene matches: 9. CDR3 loop: CASSEFPRLADYNEQFF. The CDR3 bases are TGTGCCAGCAGTGAATTCCCCCGACTAGCAGACTACAATGAGCAGTTCTTC.

The rearrangement uses TRBV10-3 and TRBJ1-5, with D tentatively TRBD1 (5 bases). In germline, CDR1 is ENHRY, CDR2 SYGVKD. CDR3 length equals 15 residues. Trimming cost V 3 bases and J 6 bases, with 15 bases left between them. CDR3 nucleotides: TGTGCCATCAGTGAAGAATTGGGGGGAACTCAGCCCCAGCATTTT. It translates to CAISEELGGTQPQHF.

The chain has TRBV4-1 and TRBJ2-1, with D possibly matching TRBD1 (5 bases). Matching the DNA end better, TRBJ2-7 makes the J call doubtful. Germline V lookup: CDR1 MGHRA, CDR2 YSYEKL. This CDR3 is built from 19 residues. The CDR3 region has the DNA TGCGCCAGCAGCCAAGCTCCGTACAGGACGAAAAGCTCCTACAATGAGCAGTACTTC. Protein sequence: CASSQAPYRTKSSYNEQYF.

This chain uses TRBV20-1 with TRBJ2-7, with 7 bases that match TRBD1. The J segment lost 3 bases and the V segment lost 1 base, leaving 6 bases of the junction unmatched. From germline, CDR1 is DFQATT and CDR2 SNEGSKA (reference sequence). The CDR3 is 14 amino acids. The CDR3 nucleotides read TGCAGTGCTAGAGGGCACGGGACAGTCTACGAGCAGTACTTC. It yields the protein CSARGHGTVYEQYF.

This clonotype has more than one count but fewer than ten. The rearrangement links TRBV6-5 to TRBJ2-7; D gene uncertain. Per germline, CDR1 MNHEY and CDR2 SVGAGI. The V end lost 0 bases, the J end lost 2 bases, and 14 bases lay between the germline ends. The CDR3 is 16 residues long. The CDR3, as DNA: TGTGCCAGCAGTTACTCGACTCTCCGTCGGCCCTACGAGCAGTACTTC. Protein product: CASSYSTLRRPYEQYF.

The rearrangement links TRBV10-3 to TRBJ1-1; the D gene is possibly TRBD1 (5 bases). The CDR3 consists of 14 residues. The germline V and J ends were trimmed by 6 bases and 0 bases, with 11 bases remaining between them. Germline V CDR1 and CDR2: ENHRY, SYGVKD. CDR3 sequence (DNA): TGTGCCATCAGGCCGGGACCCTTGAACACTGAAGCTTTCTTT. Its translation: CAIRPGPLNTEAFF.

In its sample, this clonotype was seen many times. The V and J genes are TRBV29-1 and TRBJ2-7; no reliable D call. Germline lookup yields CDR1 SQVTM and CDR2 ANQGSEA. The CDR3 has 15 residues. The V gene lost 7 bases and the J gene lost 3 bases, with 22 bases spanning the gap. CDR3 amino acids: CSALILSARSYEQYF. The CDR3 DNA sequence: TGCAGCGCTCTGATCTTGTCTGCCAGGAGCTACGAGCAGTACTTC.

This clonotype has more than one count but fewer than ten. The V call is TRBV20-1, the J call TRBJ2-7, with D possibly called TRBD1 or TRBD2 (6 bases each). The V and J ends lost 6 bases and 0 bases respectively, with 15 bases between them. The CDR3 contains 14 residues. Germline assignment: CDR1 DFQATT and CDR2 SNEGSKA (reference sequence). The CDR3 DNA reads TGCAGTGCCTCCGGGGGCGAAAGCTCCTACGAGCAGTACTTC. Translation: CSASGGESSYEQYF.

J is TRBJ1-1 and V is TRBV14, with D perhaps matching TRBD1 (5 bases). CDR1 is SGHDN and CDR2 is FVKESK in the germline V gene. The germline V and J ends were trimmed by 3 bases and 3 bases, with 8 bases remaining between them. The CDR3 is made up of 13 amino acids. The CDR3 DNA sequence: TGTGCCAGCAGCCAGACCAGGGACACTGAAGCTTTCTTT. Protein product: CASSQTRDTEAFF. The variable domain in full, completed from reference TRBV14 and TRBJ1-1, reads EAGVTQFPSHSVIEKGQTVTLRCDPISGHDNLYWYRRVMGKEIKFLLHFVKESKQDESGMPNNRFLAERTGGTYSTLKVQPAELEDSGVYFCASSQTRDTEAFFGQGTRLTVV.

The chain couples TRBV2 to TRBJ2-1; TRBD2 is a possible D gene (6 bases). Germline V lookup: CDR1 SNHLY, CDR2 FYNNEI. The CDR3 extends over 15 amino acids. V was clipped by 5 bases and J by 3 bases, with 14 bases between them. In DNA, the CDR3 is TGTGCCAGCAGTTCGCCGCGGGGAGGCTACAATGAGCAGTTCTTC. Residues: CASSSPRGGYNEQFF.

The CDR3 DNA follows: TGTGCCAGCAGCCAAGGCTCAGGGAGCGAGCCCCAGCATTTT. Its translation is CASSQGSGSEPQHF. The V gene is TRBV3-1, the J gene TRBJ1-5; perhaps TRBD1 as D (5 bases). Germline V lookup: CDR1 LGHDT, CDR2 YNNKEL (reference sequence). This CDR3 spans 14 amino acids. V lost 1 base and J 8 bases, leaving 12 bases between the germline ends.

This clonotype showed up just a few times. This chain joins TRBV7-9 and TRBJ1-1; 7 bases map to TRBD1. V was pared by 2 bases and J by 5 bases, with 8 bases of the junction left unmatched. Germline-derived CDR1 and CDR2 are SEHNR and FQNEAQ (reference sequence). The CDR3 consists of 15 residues. For the CDR3, the DNA is TGTGCCAGCAGCTTATCGGACAGGCCGGTGACTGAAGCTTTCTTT. It encodes CASSLSDRPVTEAFF.

This clonotype was observed a handful of times. The CDR3 DNA follows: TGTGCCAGCAGCCGCTCCTCGACAGAAACAGATACGCAGTATTTT. It translates to CASSRSSTETDTQYF. The chain has TRBV7-2 and TRBJ2-3; D might be TRBD1 (5 bases). Germline CDR1 SGHTA, CDR2 FQGNSA. CDR3 length: 15 residues. The V gene lost 5 bases and the J gene lost 3 bases, with 15 bases spanning the gap.

This clonotype was counted between two and nine times. The genes are TRBV4-3 and TRBJ2-1; 7 positions agree with TRBD1. The CDR3 is 15 amino acids. From germline, CDR1 is LGHNA and CDR2 YSLEER. Germline trimming cut 4 bases from V and 5 bases from J; bases unmatched to any gene: 8. CDR3 nucleotide sequence: TGCGCCAGCAGCCTAGACCCGGGACAGAACAATGAGCAGTTCTTC. It yields the protein CASSLDPGQNNEQFF.

The rearrangement links TRBV6-1 to TRBJ2-3, with 7 bases matching TRBD1. Germline CDR1 reads MNHNS; CDR2 reads SASEGT. With V trimmed by 1 base and J by 1 base, 8 bases remained unmatched. There are 17 residues in the CDR3. CDR3: CASSEDDRVGGTDTQYF. The DNA for the CDR3 is TGTGCCAGCAGTGAAGACGACAGGGTTGGGGGCACAGATACGCAGTATTTT.

This clonotype was detected only a few times. The genes are TRBV20-1 and TRBJ2-5, with unresolved D. Trimming cost V 5 bases and J 0 bases, with 10 bases left between them. The germline CDR1 and CDR2 sequences are DFQATT and SNEGSKA (reference sequence). CDR3 length: 13 residues. This chain's CDR3 is CSAYTQYQETQYF. In DNA, the CDR3 is TGCAGTGCTTATACACAGTACCAAGAGACCCAGTACTTC.

Concerning this clonotype itself: A junction boundary mismatches the germline segment, possibly from a read error. The chain employs TRBV12-3 or TRBV12-4 and TRBJ1-6; D is ambiguous. The CDR3 loop spans 12 amino acids. The CDR3 reads CATSLGNSPLHF. CDR3 DNA: TGTGCCACCAGTTTAGGGAATTCACCCCTCCACTTT.

This clonotype was seen more than once but under ten times. The V and J genes are TRBV6-1 and TRBJ2-4, with unresolved D. The V and J ends lost 8 bases and 3 bases respectively, with 8 bases between them. CDR3 length: 12 residues. The germline gives CDR1 MNHNS, CDR2 SASEGT. The DNA for the CDR3 is TGTGCCAGCCTTACGTTCAAAAACATTCAGTACTTC. Translation: CASLTFKNIQYF.

The rearrangement links TRBV20-1 to TRBJ2-1; 11 positions match TRBD2. CDR1 is DFQATT, CDR2 SNEGSKA, per germline (reference sequence). CDR3 length equals 17 residues. Trimming cost V 0 bases and J 0 bases; bases outside gene matches: 4. CDR3 coding DNA: TGCAGTGCTAGAGATATGACTAGCGGGAACTCCTACAATGAGCAGTTCTTC. Its protein is CSARDMTSGNSYNEQFF.

The genes are TRBV9 and TRBJ2-5; D gene unclear. V lost 1 base to trimming and J lost 1 base, with 8 bases between them. CDR1 is SGDLS and CDR2 is YYNGEE in the germline V gene. This CDR3 is 14 amino acids long. The CDR3 DNA sequence: TGTGCCAGCAGCGTACAGACGGGCCAAGAGACCCAGTACTTC. Protein: CASSVQTGQETQYF.

This chain joins TRBV5-1 and TRBJ2-3; 14 bases align to TRBD2. The V and J ends lost 2 bases and 2 bases, in that order; junction bases with no gene match: 13. Germline V gene lookup returns CDR1 SGHRS and CDR2 YFSETQ. This CDR3 is 20 amino acids long. The CDR3 bases are TGCGCCAGCAGCTTACCGACTAGCGGGGGGGCCGGTTTCAACACAGATACGCAGTATTTT. This codes for CASSLPTSGGAGFNTDTQYF.

This chain uses TRBV20-1 with TRBJ2-7; D not certain. V lost 3 bases to trimming and J lost 7 bases, with 4 bases between them. Germline V CDR1 and CDR2: DFQATT, SNEGSKA (reference sequence). CDR3 length: 9 amino acids. This CDR3 is CSASREQYF. CDR3 bases: TGCAGTGCTAGTCGGGAGCAGTACTTC.

V usage is TRBV3-1 and J usage is TRBJ1-1, with D perhaps TRBD1 (6 bases). V was trimmed by 4 bases and J by 0 bases, leaving 18 bases between them. Germline-derived CDR1 and CDR2 are LGHDT and YNNKEL (reference sequence). This CDR3 is 17 amino acids long. The CDR3 sequence is CASSPRVQGSVNTEAFF. The CDR3, as DNA: TGTGCCAGCAGCCCACGCGTGCAGGGGTCGGTGAACACTGAAGCTTTCTTT.

This clonotype was seen ten or more times. This chain uses TRBV20-1 with TRBJ2-1; D possibly corresponds to TRBD2 (5 bases). Looked up from germline, CDR1 is DFQATT and CDR2 is SNEGSKA (reference sequence). V was clipped by 3 bases and J by 7 bases, with 13 bases between them. The CDR3 spans 13 residues. In DNA, the CDR3 is TGCAGTGCTAGTCCGTTAGCGAGGAATGAGCAGTTCTTC. Translation: CSASPLARNEQFF.

This clonotype was seen repeatedly, ten times or more. The chain uses TRBV10-3 and TRBJ2-7, with 7 positions matching TRBD1. V trimming: 7 bases; J trimming: 2 bases; junction bases outside the gene matches: 17. The CDR3 totals 17 residues. From germline, CDR1 is ENHRY and CDR2 SYGVKD. The CDR3 reads CAINMPPRDSIAYEQYF. The CDR3 nucleotides are TGTGCCATCAATATGCCCCCCCGGGACAGTATTGCCTACGAGCAGTACTTC.